This T cell receptor beta chain was captured by sequencing in a study of blood T cell repertoires in COVID-19. This CDR3 is built from 12 residues. Germline V lookup: CDR1 SGHTA, CDR2 FQGNSA. V shed 5 bases and J shed 5 bases, with 9 bases lying between them. Profiling relied on immunoSEQ multiplex PCR, and the TCRdb table lists in-frame clones only, not all of them. The table shows roughly 57,000 clones, with more than 75% occurring only once. This clone was counted only a few times. The chain uses TRBV7-2 and TRBJ1-2; D remains ambiguous. The receptor comes from a man aged 55 to 70 with active or convalescent COVID-19. The sequenced sample was peripheral blood. The CDR3 here is CASSLTLYGYTF. In DNA, the CDR3 is TGTGCCAGCAGCCTTACGCTATATGGCTACACCTTC. The variable domain in full, with the rest retrieved from reference TRBV7-2 and TRBJ1-2, is GAGVSQSPSNKVTEKGKDVELRCDPISGHTALYWYRQSLGQGLEFLIYFQGNSAPDKSGLPSDRFSAERTGGSVSTLTIQRTQQEDSAVYLCASSLTLYGYTFGSGTRLTVV.